The next 30 T cell receptor beta chains were all read from a single sample in a study of metastatic and nonmetastatic thyroid tumors. Ahead of thyroid surgery, no patient had received treatment of any kind. TCRdb re-called clones from the PCR reads using MiXCR. The sample includes roughly 6,200 clones, about 34% seen only once; the top ten take 18%. The sequenced sample consisted of adjacent normal tissue. The receptors shown here come from a female donor with papillary thyroid cancer or a benign thyroid nodule (not recorded which). Some clones in this sample may be carry-over from other donors' samples.

This clone was counted a few times. The rearrangement joins TRBV12-3 or TRBV12-4 to TRBJ2-3; D gene ambiguous. CDR3 length: 15 amino acids. V was cut by 5 bases and J by 6 bases, with 18 bases left in between. The chain's CDR3 is CASSPPYRLSDTQYF. The CDR3, as DNA: TGTGCCAGCAGTCCCCCTTATAGGCTCAGTGATACGCAGTATTTT.

The chain combines TRBV18 with TRBJ2-5; TRBD1 or TRBD2 may be the D gene (5 bases each). The germline V gene has CDR1 KGHSH and CDR2 LQKENI. The CDR3 runs 15 residues. Trimming shortened V by 4 bases and J by 0 bases, and 12 bases separated the two germline ends. CDR3 sequence: CASSREGTYQETQYF. The CDR3 nucleotides read TGTGCCAGCTCACGGGAAGGGACCTACCAAGAGACCCAGTACTTC.

As regards this clone: Its ends do not fully match the called genes, so a read error is possible. The rearrangement joins TRBV20-1 to TRBJ2-3, with TRBD2 matching over 9 bases. This CDR3 has 16 amino acids. The germline V gene encodes CDR1 DFQATT and CDR2 SNEGSKA (reference sequence). The CDR3 bases are TGCAGTGCTAGAGTAAAGGCTAGCGGGGCCTTAGATACGCAGTATTTC. It is translated as CSARVKASGALDTQYF.

The J gene is TRBJ2-7, the V gene TRBV20-1; perhaps TRBD1 as D (6 bases). CDR3 length: 11 residues. The V and J ends lost 7 bases and 7 bases respectively, with 14 bases between them. The V gene's germline CDR1 is DFQATT and CDR2 SNEGSKA (reference sequence). The CDR3 DNA sequence: TGCAGTGTGACAGGAGGCTTGGAGCAGTACTTC. Translated: CSVTGGLEQYF.

The rearrangement uses TRBV6-4 and TRBJ1-4; no clear D. Germline CDR1 MRHNA, CDR2 SNTAGT. V lost 7 bases and J lost 4, with 13 bases in between. This CDR3 comprises 14 residues. The CDR3 DNA follows: TGTGCCAGCATGATGGGCGGAGGTAATGAAAAACTGTTTTTT. Its translation is CASMMGGGNEKLFF.

This clone was observed a handful of times. V and J are TRBV10-3 and TRBJ1-5; TRBD1 might be the D (5 bases). Trimming stripped 4 bases from V and 5 bases from J, with 15 bases between. In germline, CDR1 is ENHRY, CDR2 SYGVKD. This CDR3 has 15 residues. The CDR3 DNA is TGTGCCATCAGTGCTCTGGGGGTAGCGGATCAGCCCCAGCATTTT. Its protein product is CAISALGVADQPQHF.

As concerns this clone: Relative to the germline gene, one junction end is altered; a read error may explain this. The gene calls are TRBV20-1 and TRBJ2-5; 8 nucleotides agree with TRBD2. CDR3 length: 12 amino acids. CDR1 and CDR2 from the germline V gene are DFQATT and SNEGSKA (reference sequence). The CDR3 sequence: CSAQGLEDTQYF. The CDR3 nucleotides are TGCAGTGCTCAGGGACTAGAAGATACCCAGTACTTC.

J is TRBJ1-1 and V is TRBV6-2 or TRBV6-3; D gene unclear. This CDR3 spans 14 amino acids. V lost 4 bases to trimming and J lost 4 bases, with 13 bases between them. Germline CDR1 reads MNHEY; CDR2 reads SVGEGT. The CDR3 spells CASSSWAGPTEAFF. The CDR3 coding sequence is TGTGCCAGCAGTTCCTGGGCCGGGCCCACTGAAGCTTTCTTT.

This chain links TRBV7-8 with TRBJ1-2; 8 nucleotides agree with TRBD1. The CDR3 length is 16 residues. With V trimmed by 5 bases and J by 5 bases, 13 bases remained unmatched. CDR1 is SGHVS, CDR2 FQNEAQ, per germline. In nucleotides, the CDR3 is TGTGCCAGCAGCCTCCGGGACAGGTCCACTGGGTATGGCTACACCTTC. This translates into CASSLRDRSTGYGYTF.

This chain connects TRBV5-1 to TRBJ1-2; D is undetermined. The germline V gene encodes CDR1 SGHRS and CDR2 YFSETQ. This CDR3 has 13 amino acids. The V gene lost 0 bases and the J gene lost 14 bases, with 17 bases spanning the gap. The CDR3 sequence: CASSLASTGRRTF. The CDR3, as DNA: TGCGCCAGCAGCTTGGCCTCTACCGGAAGGCGAACCTTC.

This clone was counted between two and nine times. The V and J genes are TRBV6-1 and TRBJ1-5; D is unresolved. This CDR3 contains 15 residues. Germline V gene sequence: CDR1 MNHNS, CDR2 SASEGT. The V gene lost 6 bases and the J gene lost 6 bases, with 18 bases spanning the gap. The CDR3 DNA reads TGTGCCAGCAGACCCCGACGGGAGAGTATTCAGCCCCAGCATTTT. Residues: CASRPRRESIQPQHF.

In regard to this clone: A junction end diverges from the germline sequence, so it may reflect a read error. The chain combines TRBV7-7 with TRBJ2-3; 9 positions agree with TRBD2. Germline-derived CDR1 and CDR2 are SSHAT and FNYEAQ (reference sequence). This CDR3 region has 14 residues. The CDR3 loop is CASSQTSGGDTQYF. The CDR3 DNA reads TGTGCTAGCAGCCAGACTAGCGGTGGTGATACGCAGTATTTT.

The gene calls are TRBV28 and TRBJ1-2; 10 positions agree with TRBD1. V trimming: 5 bases; J trimming: 4 bases; junction bases outside the gene matches: 10. CDR3 length: 16 residues. Germline V gene data show CDR1 as MDHEN and CDR2 as SYDVKM. CDR3 residues: CASSPGQGGFRYGYTF. CDR3 DNA: TGTGCCAGCAGTCCCGGACAGGGGGGATTTCGCTATGGCTACACCTTC.

This clone was seen more than once but under ten times. V and J are TRBV19 and TRBJ1-2, with D perhaps matching TRBD1 (6 bases). Deletions cut 7 bases from V and 8 bases from J, with 20 bases between. Germline CDR1 reads LNHDA; CDR2 reads SQIVND (reference sequence). This CDR3 is built from 14 residues. CDR3 coding DNA: TGTGCCAGTATCCCCCTAGGGGGAGAGGAGGGCTACACCTTC. Translation: CASIPLGGEEGYTF.

The chain carries TRBV20-1 and TRBJ1-1; D ambiguous. The CDR3 length is 14 residues. CDR1 and CDR2 (germline): DFQATT, SNEGSKA (reference sequence). V lost 1 base to trimming and J lost 0 bases, with 9 bases between them. The CDR3 sequence: CSARVGLVNTEAFF. CDR3 DNA sequence: TGCAGTGCTAGAGTGGGTCTGGTGAACACTGAAGCTTTCTTT.

Only a few counts were recorded for this clone. The rearrangement links TRBV10-3 to TRBJ1-1; D is undetermined. V was pared by 6 bases and J by 7 bases, with 9 bases between. The CDR3 loop spans 11 amino acids. Germline-derived CDR1 and CDR2 are ENHRY and SYGVKD. The CDR3, as DNA: TGTGCCATCAGCGGACGGGGTGAAGCTTTCTTT. Translating it yields CAISGRGEAFF.

As regards this clone: At one of its ends the junction is not consistent with the germline gene, which may arise from a read error. The chain combines TRBV6-5 with TRBJ1-1; possibly TRBD1 for D (6 bases). The CDR3 consists of 17 residues. Germline values: CDR1 MNHEY, CDR2 SVGAGI. CDR3 DNA: TGTGCCAGCAGTTACCTACCGGACAGTGTTATGAACACTGAAGCTGTCTTT. Translated, it gives CASSYLPDSVMNTEAVF.

V usage is TRBV20-1 and J usage is TRBJ2-7; 8 nucleotides match TRBD2. The germline CDR1 and CDR2 sequences are DFQATT and SNEGSKA (reference sequence). Losses at the gene ends were 1 base for V and 3 bases for J; bases not matched to a gene: 8. The CDR3 covers 15 residues. The CDR3 protein is CSARGSSGSYYEQYF. Here the CDR3 DNA reads TGCAGTGCTAGAGGGTCTAGCGGGTCTTACTACGAGCAGTACTTC.

The chain is built from TRBV19 and TRBJ2-1; no reliable D call. V was clipped by 3 bases and J by 3 bases, with 12 bases between them. The CDR3 length is 15 residues. Germline V gene data show CDR1 as LNHDA and CDR2 as SQIVND (reference sequence). DNA of the CDR3: TGTGCCAGTAGTATCAGTTCGCTGGGCTACAATGAGCAGTTCTTC. Protein product: CASSISSLGYNEQFF.

This clone was counted a few times. The J gene is TRBJ2-7, the V gene TRBV20-1; 8 bases map to TRBD1. Germline trimming cut 3 bases from V and 3 bases from J; bases unmatched to any gene: 7. Germline V gives CDR1 DFQATT, CDR2 SNEGSKA (reference sequence). The CDR3 contains 14 residues. For the CDR3, the DNA is TGCAGTGCTAGCACAGGGGGGAGGAACTACGAGCAGTACTTC. Amino acid sequence: CSASTGGRNYEQYF.

The chain couples TRBV6-1 to TRBJ2-5; D might be TRBD2 (6 bases). Germline-derived CDR1 and CDR2 are MNHNS and SASEGT. The CDR3 extends over 14 amino acids. Deletions cut 5 bases from V and 5 bases from J, with 15 bases between. CDR3 sequence: CASSQYGGGETQYF. The CDR3 DNA follows: TGTGCCAGCAGTCAATACGGGGGTGGGGAGACCCAGTACTTC.

This clone was counted between two and nine times. The chain is built from TRBV28 and TRBJ1-5; the match to TRBD1 covers 10 bases. Trimming cost V 8 bases and J 7 bases; bases outside gene matches: 5. The CDR3 spans 13 residues. Germline V CDR1 and CDR2: MDHEN, SYDVKM. In DNA, the CDR3 is TGTGCCAGCGGGACAGGGGAATTCCAGCCCCAGCATTTT. Translating gives CASGTGEFQPQHF.

The rearrangement uses TRBV2 and TRBJ2-1; D possibly corresponds to TRBD1 (5 bases). The CDR3 covers 14 residues. The ends were cut back, 3 bases at V and 4 bases at J, with 10 bases in the middle. Germline values: CDR1 SNHLY, CDR2 FYNNEI. CDR3 sequence: CASSDPRAYNEQFF. CDR3 in DNA: TGTGCCAGCAGTGACCCCAGGGCGTACAATGAGCAGTTCTTC. The full variable domain, its missing parts supplied by reference TRBV2 and TRBJ2-1, is EPEVTQTPSHQVTQMGQEVILRCVPISNHLYFYWYRQILGQKVEFLVSFYNNEISEKSEIFDDQFSVERPDGSNFTLKIRSTKLEDSAMYFCASSDPRAYNEQFFGPGTRLTVL.

This rearrangement joins TRBV6-2 or TRBV6-3 to TRBJ1-2; D remains ambiguous. There are 18 residues in the CDR3. Between the trimmed V and J ends, which lost 4 bases and 0 bases, there was a span of 21 bases. Germline CDR1 and CDR2: MNHEY and SVGEGT. CDR3 sequence (DNA): TGTGCCAGCAGTTCACTACGGTCCCGCTTGGCCTCTAACTATGGCTACACCTTC. It yields the protein CASSSLRSRLASNYGYTF.

The gene calls are TRBV20-1 and TRBJ2-5; D call uncertain. The CDR3 covers 11 residues. Trimming took 5 bases from V and 0 from J, leaving 4 bases between them. In germline, CDR1 is DFQATT, CDR2 SNEGSKA (reference sequence). The CDR3 region is CSADNQETQYF. CDR3 in DNA: TGCAGTGCTGACAACCAAGAGACCCAGTACTTC.

This chain connects TRBV27 to TRBJ1-1; 7 bases fit TRBD1. Germline V gene lookup returns CDR1 MNHEY and CDR2 SMNVEV (reference sequence). V was pared by 4 bases and J by 2 bases, with 4 bases of the junction left unmatched. This CDR3 comprises 14 residues. The DNA for the CDR3 is TGTGCCAGCAGTTCTGGACAGGCAAACACTGAAGCTTTCTTT. Translation gives CASSSGQANTEAFF.

On this clone: Being one base from a much bigger clone, this may be a read error. The chain employs TRBV2 and TRBJ2-1; 7 positions agree with TRBD2. The CDR3 contains 13 residues. CDR1 and CDR2 from the germline V gene are SNHLY and FYNNEI. The CDR3 sequence: CARRERGYNDQFF. The CDR3 DNA reads TGTGCCAGGCGGGAGAGGGGCTACAATGATCAGTTCTTC.

In its sample, this clone was seen a few times. The V and J genes are TRBV19 and TRBJ1-5; D unclear. The germline V gene has CDR1 LNHDA and CDR2 SQIVND (reference sequence). Trimming took off 3 bases at V and 3 bases at J, with 9 bases between the two ends. The CDR3 spans 14 residues. The CDR3 region has the DNA TGTGCCAGTAGTATCCCACCACCCAATCAGCCCCAGCATTTT. Translation: CASSIPPPNQPQHF.

This clone was counted only a few times. J is TRBJ2-1 and V is TRBV27; a possible D gene is TRBD1 (6 bases). Germline V gene sequence: CDR1 MNHEY, CDR2 SMNVEV (reference sequence). The CDR3 is 15 amino acids. V dropped 0 bases and J dropped 4 bases, with 10 bases sitting between them. CDR3 coding DNA: TGTGCCAGCAGTTTATCCCGGGACACTTACAATGAGCAGTTCTTC. Residues: CASSLSRDTYNEQFF.

This clone was detected once. V and J are TRBV2 and TRBJ1-2, with TRBD1 identical over 8 bases. The V segment lost 11 bases and the J segment 8 bases; nucleotides outside the gene matches: 16. Germline lookup yields CDR1 SNHLY and CDR2 FYNNEI. The CDR3 runs to 14 residues. The CDR3 DNA is TGTGCCGGCGACTCGGACAGGGCGGTTCGGGGCTACACCTTC. Residues: CAGDSDRAVRGYTF.